This T cell receptor beta chain was observed in a study of blood T cells in healthy people across ages (dated by TCRdb to about 2015). General notes on the study: Template switching captured roughly one uniquely barcoded TCR beta cDNA molecule per two T cells in model experiments. To track age-related changes in TCR beta repertoire diversity, the study relied on deep sequencing normalized with unique cDNA molecular identifiers. The donors were divided into four age groups: young (average around 17 years), middle-aged (roughly 40), aged (approximately 62) and long-lived (around 87). For two donors (one aged 18 to 29 and one aged 80 or older), the study analyzed two additional independent replicas of 1 million unique cDNA reads from the same blood draw.

Systemically healthy Caucasian individuals from Russia, around 38 in total and aged about 6 to 95 years, were included as donors. Each donor gave ten milliliters of peripheral blood, collected into EDTA-treated Vacutainer tubes. Ficoll-Paque density-gradient centrifugation was used to isolate PBMCs, with at least 6.5 million per sample. Trizol reagent was used to extract total RNA from the PBMCs, yielding at least 6 micrograms per sample. For every donor, flow cytometry on a PBMC aliquot measured the percentage of naive CD45RAhigh/CD27high T cells. From the cysteine through the phenylalanine, the CDR3 covers 15 amino acids. The CDR3 DNA has 45 bases and is translated from base 1. V loses 0 bases, J loses 0 bases, and the germline ends lie 6 bases apart. CDR1 and CDR2 are drawn from the germline V gene: SGDLS, YYNGEE. A few counts support this clonotype. Its antigen is currently not known. Base quality data are lacking; no much larger clone is found one base away.

What the research found in general, with its limitations: Observed TCR beta diversity per million T cells fell roughly linearly with age, and a significant reduction was already apparent by age approximately 40. There was a strong correlation between observed TCR beta diversity and the percentage of naive T cells measured by flow cytometry. Compared with the aged group, the long-lived group had more naive CD4+ T cells, fewer expanded clones and increased TCR diversity, a pattern suggesting age selection. Because donor CMV infection status was unknown, age-related changes in expanded clonotypes were potentially confounded. Conclusive comparison of naive and antigen-experienced compartments was prevented by the profiling of bulk unsorted PBMCs. Estimates of total diversity based on one million sequenced T cells were regarded as lower bounds and as underestimates.

Library preparation employed 5' RACE. Sequenced using an Illumina HiSeq 2500. A second PCR of about 6 to 11 cycles was performed with a sample-barcoded 5' primer and a J-beta primer mix. Each TCR beta cDNA molecule received a unique molecular identifier from a template-switch 5' adaptor carrying 12 random nucleotides. Each sample yielded at least 3 million CDR3-containing paired-end reads. First-strand cDNA was synthesized from all RNA with the Mint cDNA synthesis kit, primed by a TRBC-specific oligonucleotide. Following uracil-DNA glycosylase treatment, a first 18-cycle PCR with universal primers M1SS and BC2_uni_R was performed on all cDNA. In the authors' own workflow: Normalization of each sample was performed by random selection of 1 million high-quality reads, each carrying a distinct molecular identifier. Instead of being binned into consensus sequences, reads that shared molecular identifiers were thrown out. CDR3 identification, clonotype clustering and error correction used MiTCR with a Q25 quality threshold and the strictest error-elimination algorithm. Lower-bound total TCR beta diversity was estimated with a nonparametric unseen species model using Euler transformation. The public reads were reanalyzed by TCRdb: fastp trimming at Q25, MiXCR alignment, in-frame beta chains only. Identical CDR3 proteins give one entry, which carries the most common genes and DNA. TCRdb, not the authors, supplied the V and J calls. Here the sample has about 930,000 distinct CDR3 sequences; 25% to 35% occur a single time. The ten largest clones represent roughly 10% of the sample.

These sequences were also reported in another study, on T cells of mothers and their children. The second study's authors report: Donors were nine systemically healthy Caucasian individuals: three mothers and their six children. cDNA synthesis consumed the entire amount of extracted RNA, loaded at 1.5 ug RNA in each 15 ul reaction. In the second PCR, the M1S primer added sample barcodes and 2-4 random nucleotides. Each mother yielded over 9.5 million TCR beta CDR3 reads and each child 2.5 million to 3 million reads. TCR recombination output is similarly shaped by thymic selection in related and unrelated pairs, with a minor effect exerted by inherited differences. Normalized repertoire overlap in related mother-child pairs was always slightly higher than in unrelated mother-child pairs, but the difference was never significant. No persistent microchimeric T cell clones were detected, at a sensitivity of approximately 110 clones per million clonotypes. Deep NGS was used in the study to compare the TCR beta repertoires of mothers and children and to look for features that separate related mother-child pairs from unrelated individuals. Mothers averaged approximately 41 +/- 4 years of age and children averaged approximately 12 +/- 4 years. After adapters were ligated using NEBNext reagents, the libraries underwent 100+100 nt paired-end sequencing on an Illumina HiSeq 2000. To prevent cross-contamination, the mother and child libraries were prepared a month apart and were sequenced in separate runs. For each donor, between roughly 500,000 and 2,200,000 distinct TCR beta clonotypes were identified. Naive TCR beta clonotypes were estimated from low-frequency clonotypes matched to each donor's FACS-determined naive share, without sorting.

Source material: blood. The chain is made from TRBV9 and TRBJ1-4; the D gene identity is not certain. This TCR derives from a woman in her thirties or forties in good health. The nucleotides read TGTGCCAGCAGCGTAGGGACGGCAACTAATGAAAAACTGTTTTTT. The encoded protein is CASSVGTATNEKLFF.